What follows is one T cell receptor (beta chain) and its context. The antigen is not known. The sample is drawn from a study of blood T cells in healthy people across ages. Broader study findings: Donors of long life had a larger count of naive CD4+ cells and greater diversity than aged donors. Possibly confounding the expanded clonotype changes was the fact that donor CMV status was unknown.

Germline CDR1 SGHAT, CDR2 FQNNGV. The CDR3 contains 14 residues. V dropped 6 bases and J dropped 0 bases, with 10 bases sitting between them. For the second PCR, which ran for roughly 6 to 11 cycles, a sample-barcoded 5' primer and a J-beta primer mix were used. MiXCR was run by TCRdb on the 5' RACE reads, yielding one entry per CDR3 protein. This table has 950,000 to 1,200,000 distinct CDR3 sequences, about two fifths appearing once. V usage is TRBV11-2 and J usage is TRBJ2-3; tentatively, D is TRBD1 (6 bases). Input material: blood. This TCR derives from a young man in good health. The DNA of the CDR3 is TGTGCCAGCAGACAGGGCCCTAGCACAGATACGCAGTATTTT. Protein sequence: CASRQGPSTDTQYF. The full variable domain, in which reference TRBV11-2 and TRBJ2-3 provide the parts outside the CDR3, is EAGVAQSPRYKIIEKRQSVAFWCNPISGHATLYWYQQILGQGPKLLIQFQNNGVVDDSQLPKDRFSAERLKGVDSTLKIQPAKLEDSAVYLCASRQGPSTDTQYFGPGTRLTVL.